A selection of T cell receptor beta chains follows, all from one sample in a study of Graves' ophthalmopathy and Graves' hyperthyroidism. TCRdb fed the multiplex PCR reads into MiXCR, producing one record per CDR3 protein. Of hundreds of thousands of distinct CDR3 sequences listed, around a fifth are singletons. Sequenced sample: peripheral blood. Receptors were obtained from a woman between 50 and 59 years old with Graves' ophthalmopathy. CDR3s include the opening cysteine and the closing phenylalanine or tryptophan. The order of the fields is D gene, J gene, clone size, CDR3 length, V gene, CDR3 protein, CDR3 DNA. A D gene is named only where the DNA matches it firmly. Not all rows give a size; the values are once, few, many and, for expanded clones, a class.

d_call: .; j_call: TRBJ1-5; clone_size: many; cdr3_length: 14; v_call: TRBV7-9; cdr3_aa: CASSLDSGNQPQHF; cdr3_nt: TGTGCCAGCAGCTTAGATTCCGGTAATCAGCCCCAGCATTTT
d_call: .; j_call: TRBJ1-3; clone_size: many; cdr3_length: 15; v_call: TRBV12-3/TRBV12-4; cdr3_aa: CASIQHGNSGNTIYF; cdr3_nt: TGTGCCAGCATCCAGCACGGGAATTCTGGAAACACCATATATTTT
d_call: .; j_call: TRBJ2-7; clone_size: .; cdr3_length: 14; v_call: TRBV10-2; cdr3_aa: CASSRLRNGDEQYF; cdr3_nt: TGCGCCAGCAGTCGACTCCGAAACGGCGACGAGCAGTACTTC
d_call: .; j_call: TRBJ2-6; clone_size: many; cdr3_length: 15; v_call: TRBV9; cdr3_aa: CASSVEGGGANVLTF; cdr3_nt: TGTGCCAGCAGCGTAGAGGGGGGAGGGGCCAACGTCCTGACTTTC
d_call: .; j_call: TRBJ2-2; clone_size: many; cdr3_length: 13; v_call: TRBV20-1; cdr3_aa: CSASSGATGELFF; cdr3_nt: TGCAGTGCTTCCTCGGGGGCTACCGGGGAGCTGTTTTTT
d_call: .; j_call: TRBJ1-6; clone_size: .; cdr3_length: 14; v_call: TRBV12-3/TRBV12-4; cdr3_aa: CASSFRDTNSPLHF; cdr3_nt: TGTGCCAGCAGTTTCCGGGACACAAATTCACCCCTCCACTTT
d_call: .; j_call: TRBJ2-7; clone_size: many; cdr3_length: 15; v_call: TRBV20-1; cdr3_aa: CSARDRSRGLYEQYF; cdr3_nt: TGCAGTGCTAGAGACCGGTCCAGGGGTCTCTACGAGCAGTACTTC
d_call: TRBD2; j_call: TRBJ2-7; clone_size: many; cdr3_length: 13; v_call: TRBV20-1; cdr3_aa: CSAGRDYENEQYF; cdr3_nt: TGCAGTGCGGGGAGGGACTACGAAAACGAGCAGTACTTC
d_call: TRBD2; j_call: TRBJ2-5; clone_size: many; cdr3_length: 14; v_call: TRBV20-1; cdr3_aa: CSARPGTNQETQYF; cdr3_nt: TGCAGTGCTAGACCCGGGACTAACCAAGAGACCCAGTACTTC
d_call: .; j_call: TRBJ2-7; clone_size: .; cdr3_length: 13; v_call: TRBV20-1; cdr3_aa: CSASIPGTHEQYF; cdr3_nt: TGCAGTGCTAGTATCCCGGGAACCCACGAGCAGTACTTC
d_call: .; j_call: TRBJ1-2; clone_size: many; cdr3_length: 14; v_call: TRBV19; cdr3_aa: CASALVTPGYGYTF; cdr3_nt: TGTGCCAGTGCCCTAGTGACCCCAGGGTATGGCTACACCTTC
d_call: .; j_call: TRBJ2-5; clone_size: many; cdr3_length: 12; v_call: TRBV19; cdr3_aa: CASSSYQETQYF; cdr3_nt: TGTGCCAGTAGCTCGTACCAAGAGACCCAGTACTTC
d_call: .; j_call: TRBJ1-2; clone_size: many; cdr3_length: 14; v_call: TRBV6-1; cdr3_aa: CASSEGWGFGGYTF; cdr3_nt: TGTGCCAGCAGTGAAGGCTGGGGGTTCGGGGGCTACACCTTC
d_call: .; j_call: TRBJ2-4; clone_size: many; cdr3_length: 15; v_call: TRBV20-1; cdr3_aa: CSASDQPLAKNIQYF; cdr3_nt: TGCAGTGCTAGCGATCAGCCCTTAGCCAAAAACATTCAGTACTTC
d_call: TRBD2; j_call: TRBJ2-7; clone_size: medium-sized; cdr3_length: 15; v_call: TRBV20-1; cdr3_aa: CSARGKAGSTYEQYF; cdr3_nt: TGCAGTGCTAGAGGGAAAGCGGGGTCCACATACGAGCAGTACTTC
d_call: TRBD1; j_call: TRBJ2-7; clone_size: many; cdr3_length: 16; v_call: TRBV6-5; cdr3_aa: CASSPRGTGFSYEQYF; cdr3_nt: TGTGCCAGCAGCCCGAGGGGGACAGGGTTTTCTTACGAGCAGTACTTC
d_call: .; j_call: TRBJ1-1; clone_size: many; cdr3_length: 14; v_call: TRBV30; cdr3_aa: CAWRTPVGVTEAFF; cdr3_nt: TGTGCCTGGAGGACCCCTGTGGGAGTGACTGAAGCTTTCTTT
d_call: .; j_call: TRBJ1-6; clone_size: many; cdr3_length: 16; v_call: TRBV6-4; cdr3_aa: CASSDTRQGVNSPLHF; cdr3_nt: TGTGCCAGCAGTGACACGCGACAAGGGGTCAATTCACCCCTCCACTTT
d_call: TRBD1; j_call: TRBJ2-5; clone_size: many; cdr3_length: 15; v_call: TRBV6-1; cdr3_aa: CASSVAGQGRETQYF; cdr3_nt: TGTGCCAGCAGTGTAGCGGGACAGGGGCGAGAGACCCAGTACTTC
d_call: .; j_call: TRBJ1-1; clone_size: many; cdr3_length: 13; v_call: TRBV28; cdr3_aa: CASSLAGGRRAFF; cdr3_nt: TGTGCCAGCAGTTTGGCGGGGGGCAGGAGAGCTTTCTTT
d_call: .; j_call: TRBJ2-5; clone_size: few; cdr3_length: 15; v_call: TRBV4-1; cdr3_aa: CASSQGMEPGETQYF; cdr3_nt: TGCGCCAGCAGCCAAGGGATGGAACCGGGGGAGACCCAGTACTTC
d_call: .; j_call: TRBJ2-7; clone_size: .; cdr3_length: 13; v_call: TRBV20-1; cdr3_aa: CSARADITYEQYF; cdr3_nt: TGCAGTGCTAGAGCGGACATTACCTACGAGCAGTACTTC
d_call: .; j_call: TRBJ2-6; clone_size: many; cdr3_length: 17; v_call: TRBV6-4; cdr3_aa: CASSPGDRTSGANVLTF; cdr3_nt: TGTGCCAGCAGCCCCGGAGACAGGACCTCTGGGGCCAACGTCCTGACTTTC
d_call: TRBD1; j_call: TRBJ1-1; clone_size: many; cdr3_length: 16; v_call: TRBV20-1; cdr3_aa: CSARRGGQKKKTEAFF; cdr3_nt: TGCAGTGCTAGAAGGGGGGGACAGAAGAAGAAAACTGAAGCTTTCTTT
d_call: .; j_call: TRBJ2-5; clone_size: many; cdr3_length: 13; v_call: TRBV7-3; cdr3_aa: CASARERSETQYF; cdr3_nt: TGTGCCAGCGCACGGGAGCGGTCGGAGACCCAGTACTTC
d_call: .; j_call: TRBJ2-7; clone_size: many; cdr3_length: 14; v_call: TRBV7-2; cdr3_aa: CASSVTGPSYEQYF; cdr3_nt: TGTGCCAGCAGCGTAACCGGGCCCTCCTACGAGCAGTACTTC
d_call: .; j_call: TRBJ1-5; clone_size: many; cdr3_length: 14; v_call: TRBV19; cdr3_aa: CASAISDGNQPQHF; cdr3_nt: TGTGCCAGCGCAATTTCGGACGGAAATCAGCCCCAGCATTTT
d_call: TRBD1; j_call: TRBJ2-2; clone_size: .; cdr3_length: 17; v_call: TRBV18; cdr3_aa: CASSPPVQHRGSGELFF; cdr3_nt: TGTGCCAGCTCACCACCGGTTCAACACAGGGGGTCCGGGGAGCTGTTTTTT
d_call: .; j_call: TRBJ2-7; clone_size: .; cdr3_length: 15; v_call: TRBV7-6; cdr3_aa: CASSTAPGRVGEQYF; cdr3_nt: TGTGCCAGCAGCACCGCCCCGGGCAGGGTCGGCGAGCAGTACTTC
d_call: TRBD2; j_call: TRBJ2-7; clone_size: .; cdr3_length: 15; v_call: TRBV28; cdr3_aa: CASTPTLTSGYEQYF; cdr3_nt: TGTGCCAGCACACCGACCCTGACTAGCGGCTACGAGCAGTACTTC
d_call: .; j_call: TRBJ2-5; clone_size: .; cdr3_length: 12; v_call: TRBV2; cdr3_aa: CANPGHEETQYF; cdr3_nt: TGTGCCAACCCTGGACACGAGGAGACCCAGTACTTC
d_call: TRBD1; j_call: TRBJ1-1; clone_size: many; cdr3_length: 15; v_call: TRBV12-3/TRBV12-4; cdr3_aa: CASSPGQGVYTEAFF; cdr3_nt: TGTGCCAGCAGTCCTGGACAGGGGGTATACACTGAAGCTTTCTTT
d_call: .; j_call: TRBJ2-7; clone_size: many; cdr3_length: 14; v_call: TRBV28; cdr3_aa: CASRSGTPSYEQYF; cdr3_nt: TGTGCCAGCAGGTCCGGGACGCCCTCCTACGAGCAGTACTTC
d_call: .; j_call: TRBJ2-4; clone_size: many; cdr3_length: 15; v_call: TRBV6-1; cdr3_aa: CASSEIGRMGNIQYF; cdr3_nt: TGTGCCAGCAGTGAAATTGGGAGAATGGGAAACATTCAGTACTTC
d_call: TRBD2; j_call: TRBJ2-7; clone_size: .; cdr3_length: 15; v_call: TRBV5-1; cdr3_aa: CASSLAGTSGTEQYF; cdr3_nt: TGCGCCAGCAGCCTTGCCGGGACTAGCGGGACCGAGCAGTACTTC
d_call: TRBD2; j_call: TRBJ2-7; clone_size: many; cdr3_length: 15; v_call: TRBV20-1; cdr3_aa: CSARHGSGSLNEQYF; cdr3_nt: TGCAGTGCTAGACACGGAAGCGGGAGTCTCAACGAGCAGTACTTC
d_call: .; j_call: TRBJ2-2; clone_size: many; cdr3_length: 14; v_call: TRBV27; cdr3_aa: CASKWGGSTGELFF; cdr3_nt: TGTGCCAGCAAATGGGGCGGGTCCACCGGGGAGCTGTTTTTT
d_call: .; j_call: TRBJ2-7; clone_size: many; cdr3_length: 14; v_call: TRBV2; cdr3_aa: CASSGRDNLYEQYF; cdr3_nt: TGTGCCAGCAGTGGGCGGGACAACTTATACGAGCAGTACTTC
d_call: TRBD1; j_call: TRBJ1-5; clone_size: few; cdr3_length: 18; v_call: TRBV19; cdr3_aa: CASTIPPSQGQGNQPQHF; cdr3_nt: TGTGCCAGTACCATACCTCCATCCCAGGGACAGGGGAATCAGCCCCAGCATTTT
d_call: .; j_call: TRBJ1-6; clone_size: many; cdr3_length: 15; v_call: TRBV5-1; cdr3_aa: CASSLRIPEESPLHF; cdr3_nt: TGCGCCAGCAGCCTTAGAATTCCCGAGGAGTCACCCCTCCACTTT
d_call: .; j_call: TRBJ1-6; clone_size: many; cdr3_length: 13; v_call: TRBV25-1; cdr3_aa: CASSDSNLSPLHF; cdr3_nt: TGTGCCAGCAGTGACTCTAACCTATCACCCCTCCACTTT
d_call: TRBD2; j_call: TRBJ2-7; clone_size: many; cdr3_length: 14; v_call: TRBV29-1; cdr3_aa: CSAGLAGAHYEQYF; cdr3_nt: TGCAGCGCCGGACTAGCGGGAGCTCATTACGAGCAGTACTTC
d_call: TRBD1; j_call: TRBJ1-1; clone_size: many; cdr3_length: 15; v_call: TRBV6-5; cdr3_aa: CASSSHGQGNTEAFF; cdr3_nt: TGTGCCAGCAGCTCTCACGGACAGGGGAACACTGAAGCTTTCTTT
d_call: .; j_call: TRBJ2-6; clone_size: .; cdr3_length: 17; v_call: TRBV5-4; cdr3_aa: CASSLSRGSPGANVLTF; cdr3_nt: TGTGCCAGCAGCTTGTCGCGGGGTTCCCCTGGGGCCAACGTCCTGACTTTC
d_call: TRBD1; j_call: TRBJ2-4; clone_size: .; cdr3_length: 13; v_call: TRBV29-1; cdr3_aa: CSAQGQGGNIQYF; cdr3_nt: TGCAGCGCCCAAGGACAGGGAGGAAACATTCAGTACTTC
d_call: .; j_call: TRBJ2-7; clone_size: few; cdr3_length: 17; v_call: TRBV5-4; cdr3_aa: CASSLALDSVYSYEQYF; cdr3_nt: TGTGCCAGCAGCTTGGCCTTAGACAGCGTTTACTCCTACGAGCAGTACTTC
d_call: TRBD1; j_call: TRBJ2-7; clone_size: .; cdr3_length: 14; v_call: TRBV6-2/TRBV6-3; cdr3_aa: CASSLDRGRDEQYF; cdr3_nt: TGTGCCAGCAGTTTGGACAGGGGACGGGACGAGCAGTACTTC
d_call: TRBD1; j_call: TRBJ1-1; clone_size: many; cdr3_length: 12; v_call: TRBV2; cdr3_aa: CASSGGTVEAFF; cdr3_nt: TGTGCCAGCAGTGGAGGGACAGTTGAAGCTTTCTTT
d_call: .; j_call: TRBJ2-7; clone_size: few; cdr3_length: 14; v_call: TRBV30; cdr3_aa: CAWSVRGLVYEQYF; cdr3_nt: TGTGCCTGGAGTGTACGGGGGTTGGTATACGAGCAGTACTTC
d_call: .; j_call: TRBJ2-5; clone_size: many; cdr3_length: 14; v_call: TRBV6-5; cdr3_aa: CASSYTGVWETQYF; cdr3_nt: TGTGCCAGCAGTTACACCGGGGTGTGGGAGACCCAGTACTTC
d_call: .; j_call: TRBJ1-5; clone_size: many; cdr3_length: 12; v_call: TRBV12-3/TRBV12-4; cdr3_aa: CASSLGSQPQHF; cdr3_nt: TGTGCCAGCAGTTTAGGGAGTCAGCCCCAGCATTTT
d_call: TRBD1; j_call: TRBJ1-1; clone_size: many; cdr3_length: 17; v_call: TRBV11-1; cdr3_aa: CASSKWSGTGENTEAFF; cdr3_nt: TGTGCCAGCAGCAAATGGTCCGGGACAGGCGAGAACACTGAAGCTTTCTTT
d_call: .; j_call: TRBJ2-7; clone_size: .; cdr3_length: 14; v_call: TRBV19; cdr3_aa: CASSMKTTYYEQYF; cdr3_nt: TGTGCCAGTAGTATGAAGACTACCTATTACGAGCAGTACTTC
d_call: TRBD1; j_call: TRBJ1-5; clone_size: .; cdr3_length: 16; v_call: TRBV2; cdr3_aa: CASKTGVAASNQPQHF; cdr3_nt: TGTGCCAGCAAGACAGGGGTAGCGGCTAGCAATCAGCCCCAGCATTTT